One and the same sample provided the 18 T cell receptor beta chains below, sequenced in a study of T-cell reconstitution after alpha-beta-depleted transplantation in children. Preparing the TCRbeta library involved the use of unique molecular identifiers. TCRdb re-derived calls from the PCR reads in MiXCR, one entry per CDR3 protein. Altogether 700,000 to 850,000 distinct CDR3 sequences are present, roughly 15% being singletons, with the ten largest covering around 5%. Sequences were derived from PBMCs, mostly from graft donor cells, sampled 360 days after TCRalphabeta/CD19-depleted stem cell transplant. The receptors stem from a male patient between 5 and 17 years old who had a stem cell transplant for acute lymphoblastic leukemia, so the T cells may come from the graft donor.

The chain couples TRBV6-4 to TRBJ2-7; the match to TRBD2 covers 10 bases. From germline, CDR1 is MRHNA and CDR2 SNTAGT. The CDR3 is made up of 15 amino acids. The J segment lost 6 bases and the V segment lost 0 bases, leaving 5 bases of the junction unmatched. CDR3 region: CASSDSAGGRPEQYF. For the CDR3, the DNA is TGTGCCAGCAGTGACTCAGCGGGAGGGAGACCCGAGCAGTACTTC.

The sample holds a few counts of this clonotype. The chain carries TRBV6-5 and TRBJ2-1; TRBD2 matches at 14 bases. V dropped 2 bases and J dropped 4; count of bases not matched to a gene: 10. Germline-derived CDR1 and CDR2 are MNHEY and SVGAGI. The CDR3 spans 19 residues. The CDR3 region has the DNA TGTGCCAGCAGTTACCCCCTGGGGACTAGCGGGAGAAATTACAATGAGCAGTTCTTC. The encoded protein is CASSYPLGTSGRNYNEQFF.

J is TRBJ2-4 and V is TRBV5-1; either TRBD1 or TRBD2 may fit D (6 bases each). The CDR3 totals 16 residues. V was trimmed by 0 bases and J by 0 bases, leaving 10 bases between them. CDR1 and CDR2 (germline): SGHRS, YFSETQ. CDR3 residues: CASSLVGGLAKNIQYF. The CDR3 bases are TGCGCCAGCAGCTTGGTAGGGGGACTAGCCAAAAACATTCAGTACTTC.

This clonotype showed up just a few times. In DNA form, the CDR3 reads TGTGCCAGCAGATTCGGCAGGGCTCCCTACGAGCAGTACTTC. It yields the protein CASRFGRAPYEQYF. The chain employs TRBV6-2 or TRBV6-3 and TRBJ2-7; D possibly corresponds to TRBD1 (5 bases). The germline gives CDR1 MNHEY, CDR2 SVGEGT. This CDR3 is built from 14 residues. Trimming took off 6 bases at V and 2 bases at J, with 14 bases between the two ends.

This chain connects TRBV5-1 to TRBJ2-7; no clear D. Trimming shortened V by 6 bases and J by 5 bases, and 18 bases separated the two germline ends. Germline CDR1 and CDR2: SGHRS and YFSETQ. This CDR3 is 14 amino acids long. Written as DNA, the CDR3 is TGCGCCAGCACCTTAACGTATGGATCGGACGAGCAGTACTTC. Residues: CASTLTYGSDEQYF.

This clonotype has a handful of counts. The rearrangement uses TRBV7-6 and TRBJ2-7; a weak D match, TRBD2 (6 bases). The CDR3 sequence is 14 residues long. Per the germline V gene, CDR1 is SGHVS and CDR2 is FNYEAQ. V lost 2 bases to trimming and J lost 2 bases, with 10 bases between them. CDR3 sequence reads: CASSLTSFAYEQYF. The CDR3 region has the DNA TGTGCCAGCAGCTTAACTAGCTTTGCCTACGAGCAGTACTTC.

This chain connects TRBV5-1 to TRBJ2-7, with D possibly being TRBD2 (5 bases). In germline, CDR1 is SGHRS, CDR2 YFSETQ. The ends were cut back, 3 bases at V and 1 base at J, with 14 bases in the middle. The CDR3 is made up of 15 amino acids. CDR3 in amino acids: CASSSLAPESYEQYF. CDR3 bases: TGCGCCAGCAGCTCCCTAGCTCCTGAATCCTACGAGCAGTACTTC.

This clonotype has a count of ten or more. This CDR3 reads CASSLGQNYEQYF. The CDR3 nucleotides read TGTGCCAGCAGCTTAGGACAGAACTACGAGCAGTACTTC. The chain couples TRBV7-9 to TRBJ2-7; TRBD1 is a possible D gene (5 bases). The ends were cut back, 1 base at V and 3 bases at J, with 7 bases in the middle. Germline CDR1 and CDR2: SEHNR and FQNEAQ (reference sequence). The length of the CDR3 is 13 residues.

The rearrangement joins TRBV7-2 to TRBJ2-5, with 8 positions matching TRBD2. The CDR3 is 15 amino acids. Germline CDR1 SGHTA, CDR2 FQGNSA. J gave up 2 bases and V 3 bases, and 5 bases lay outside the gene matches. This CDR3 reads CASSFSGTSQETQYF. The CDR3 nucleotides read TGTGCCAGCAGCTTCTCCGGGACTAGTCAAGAGACCCAGTACTTC. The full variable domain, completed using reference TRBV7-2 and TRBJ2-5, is GAGVSQSPSNKVTEKGKDVELRCDPISGHTALYWYRQSLGQGLEFLIYFQGNSAPDKSGLPSDRFSAERTGGSVSTLTIQRTQQEDSAVYLCASSFSGTSQETQYFGPGTRLLVL.

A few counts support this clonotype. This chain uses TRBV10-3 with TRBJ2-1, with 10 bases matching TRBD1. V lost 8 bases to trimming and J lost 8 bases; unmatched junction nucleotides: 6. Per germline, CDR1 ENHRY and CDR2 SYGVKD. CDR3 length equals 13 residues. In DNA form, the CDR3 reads TGTGCCATCCAGGAGACAGGGGGCGATGAGCAGTTCTTC. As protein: CAIQETGGDEQFF.

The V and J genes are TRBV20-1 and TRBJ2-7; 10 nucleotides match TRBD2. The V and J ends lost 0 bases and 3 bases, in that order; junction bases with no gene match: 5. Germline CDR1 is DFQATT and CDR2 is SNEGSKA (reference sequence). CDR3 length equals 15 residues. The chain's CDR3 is CSARDLTSGNYEQYF. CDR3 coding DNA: TGCAGTGCTAGAGATCTCACTAGCGGGAACTACGAGCAGTACTTC.

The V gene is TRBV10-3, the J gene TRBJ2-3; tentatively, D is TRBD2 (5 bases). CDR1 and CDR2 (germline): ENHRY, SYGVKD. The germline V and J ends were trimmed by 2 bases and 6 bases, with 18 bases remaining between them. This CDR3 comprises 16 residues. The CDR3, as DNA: TGTGCCATCAGTGAGCCCCTAGCCCCGGTTCCGGATACGCAGTATTTT. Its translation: CAISEPLAPVPDTQYF.

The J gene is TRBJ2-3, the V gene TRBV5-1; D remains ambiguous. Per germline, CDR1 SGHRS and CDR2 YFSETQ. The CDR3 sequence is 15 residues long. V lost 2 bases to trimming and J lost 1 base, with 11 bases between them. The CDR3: CASSFDPPRTDTQYF. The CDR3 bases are TGCGCCAGCAGCTTCGACCCACCCCGCACAGATACGCAGTATTTT.

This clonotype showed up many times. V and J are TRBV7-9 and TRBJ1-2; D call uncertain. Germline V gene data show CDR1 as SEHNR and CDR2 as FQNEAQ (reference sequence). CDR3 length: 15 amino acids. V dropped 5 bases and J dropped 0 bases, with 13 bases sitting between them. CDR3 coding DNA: TGTGCCAGCAGCGCACCCTACTCAGCTAACTATGGCTACACCTTC. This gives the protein CASSAPYSANYGYTF.

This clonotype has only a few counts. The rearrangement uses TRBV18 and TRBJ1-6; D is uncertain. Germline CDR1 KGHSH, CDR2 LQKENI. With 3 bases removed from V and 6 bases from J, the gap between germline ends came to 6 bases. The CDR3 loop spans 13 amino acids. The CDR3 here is CASSPAPNSPLHF. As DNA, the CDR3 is TGTGCCAGCTCACCGGCCCCTAATTCACCCCTCCACTTT. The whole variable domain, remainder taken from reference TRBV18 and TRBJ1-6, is NAGVMQNPRHLVRRRGQEARLRCSPMKGHSHVYWYRQLPEEGLKFMVYLQKENIIDESGMPKERFSAEFPKEGPSILRIQQVVRGDSAAYFCASSPAPNSPLHFGNGTRLTVT.

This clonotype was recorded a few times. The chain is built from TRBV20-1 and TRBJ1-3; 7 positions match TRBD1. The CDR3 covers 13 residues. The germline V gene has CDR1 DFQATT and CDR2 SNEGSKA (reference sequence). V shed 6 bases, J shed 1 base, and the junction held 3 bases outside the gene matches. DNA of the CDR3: TGCAGTGCCCCGACAGGGTCTGGAAACACCATATATTTT. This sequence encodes CSAPTGSGNTIYF.

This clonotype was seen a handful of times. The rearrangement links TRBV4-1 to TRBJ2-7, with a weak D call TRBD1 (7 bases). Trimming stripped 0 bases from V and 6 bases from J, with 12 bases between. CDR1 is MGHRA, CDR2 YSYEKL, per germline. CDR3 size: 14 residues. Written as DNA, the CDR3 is TGCGCCAGCAGCCAAGATATCAGGGGGGTCGAGCAGTACTTC. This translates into CASSQDIRGVEQYF.

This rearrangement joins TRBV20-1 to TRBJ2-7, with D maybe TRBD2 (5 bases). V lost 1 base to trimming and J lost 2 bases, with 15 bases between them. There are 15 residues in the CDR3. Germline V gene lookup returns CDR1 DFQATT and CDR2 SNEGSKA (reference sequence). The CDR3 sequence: CSARVGSGYAYEQYF. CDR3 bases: TGCAGTGCTAGAGTTGGCAGCGGTTACGCCTACGAGCAGTACTTC.